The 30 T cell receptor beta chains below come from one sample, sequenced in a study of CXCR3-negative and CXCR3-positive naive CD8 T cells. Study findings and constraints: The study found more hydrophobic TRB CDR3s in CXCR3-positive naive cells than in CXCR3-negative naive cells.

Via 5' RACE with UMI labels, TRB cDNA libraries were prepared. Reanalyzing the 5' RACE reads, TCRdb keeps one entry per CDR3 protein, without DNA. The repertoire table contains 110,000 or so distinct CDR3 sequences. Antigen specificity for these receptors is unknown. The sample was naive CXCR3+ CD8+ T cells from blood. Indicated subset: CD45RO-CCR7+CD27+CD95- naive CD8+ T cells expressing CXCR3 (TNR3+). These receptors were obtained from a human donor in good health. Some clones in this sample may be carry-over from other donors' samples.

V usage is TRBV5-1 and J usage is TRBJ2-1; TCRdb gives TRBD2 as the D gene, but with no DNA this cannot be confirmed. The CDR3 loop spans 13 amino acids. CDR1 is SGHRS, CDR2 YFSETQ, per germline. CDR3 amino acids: CASSFTRASEQFF.

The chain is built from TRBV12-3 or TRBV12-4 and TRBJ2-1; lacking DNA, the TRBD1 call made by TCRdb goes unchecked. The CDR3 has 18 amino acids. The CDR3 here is CASSLSKGGPASYNEQFF.

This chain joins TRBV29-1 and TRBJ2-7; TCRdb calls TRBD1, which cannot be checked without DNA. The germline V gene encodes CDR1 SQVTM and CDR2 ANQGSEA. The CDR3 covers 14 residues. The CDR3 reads CSVEDWARGHEQYF.

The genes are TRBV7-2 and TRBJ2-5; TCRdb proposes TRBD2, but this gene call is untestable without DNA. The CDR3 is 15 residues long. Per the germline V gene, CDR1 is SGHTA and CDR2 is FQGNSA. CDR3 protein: CASSLGLAQWETQYF. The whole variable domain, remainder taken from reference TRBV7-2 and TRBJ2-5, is GAGVSQSPSNKVTEKGKDVELRCDPISGHTALYWYRQSLGQGLEFLIYFQGNSAPDKSGLPSDRFSAERTGGSVSTLTIQRTQQEDSAVYLCASSLGLAQWETQYFGPGTRLLVL.

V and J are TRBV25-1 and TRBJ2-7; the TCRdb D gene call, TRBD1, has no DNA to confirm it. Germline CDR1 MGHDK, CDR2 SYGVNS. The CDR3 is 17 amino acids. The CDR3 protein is CASSDSDRDRGLPEQYF.

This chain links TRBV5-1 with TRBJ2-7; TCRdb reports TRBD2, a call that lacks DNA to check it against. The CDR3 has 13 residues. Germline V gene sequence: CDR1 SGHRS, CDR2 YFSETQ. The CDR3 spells CASSVGTIGEQYF.

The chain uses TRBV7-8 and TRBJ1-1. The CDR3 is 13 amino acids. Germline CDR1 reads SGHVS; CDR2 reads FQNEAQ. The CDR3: CASSLHSSGEAFF.

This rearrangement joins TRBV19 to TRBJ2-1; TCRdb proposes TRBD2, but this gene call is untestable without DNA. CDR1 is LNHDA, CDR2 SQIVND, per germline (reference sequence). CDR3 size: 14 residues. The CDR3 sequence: CASGQAGGDNEQFF.

This CDR3 is CASSQEDRGQTEAFF. This rearrangement joins TRBV4-3 to TRBJ1-1; lacking DNA, the TRBD1 call made by TCRdb goes unchecked. The CDR3 covers 15 residues. Germline V gives CDR1 LGHNA, CDR2 YSLEER.

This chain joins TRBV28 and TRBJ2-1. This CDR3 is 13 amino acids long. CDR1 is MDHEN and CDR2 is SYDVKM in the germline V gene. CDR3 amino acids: CASSLLEHNEQFF.

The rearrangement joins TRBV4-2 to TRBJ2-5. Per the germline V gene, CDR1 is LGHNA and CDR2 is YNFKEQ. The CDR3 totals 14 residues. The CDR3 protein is CASSQDSFQETQYF.

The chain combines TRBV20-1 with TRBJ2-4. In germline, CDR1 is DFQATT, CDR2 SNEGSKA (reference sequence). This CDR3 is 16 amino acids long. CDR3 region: CSARDPQSEAKNIQYF.

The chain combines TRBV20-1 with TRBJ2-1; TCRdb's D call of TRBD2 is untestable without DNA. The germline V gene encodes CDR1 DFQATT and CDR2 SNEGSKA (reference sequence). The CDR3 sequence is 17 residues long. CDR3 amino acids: CSARDSLSAGNTNEQFF.

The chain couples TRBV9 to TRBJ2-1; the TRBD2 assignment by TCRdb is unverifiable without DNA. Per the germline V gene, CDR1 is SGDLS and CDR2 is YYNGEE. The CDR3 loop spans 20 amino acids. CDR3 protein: CASSHPLAGGRKGGDNEQFF.

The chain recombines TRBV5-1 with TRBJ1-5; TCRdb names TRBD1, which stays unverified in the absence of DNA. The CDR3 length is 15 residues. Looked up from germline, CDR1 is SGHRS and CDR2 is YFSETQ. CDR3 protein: CASSLTGTNYQPQHF.

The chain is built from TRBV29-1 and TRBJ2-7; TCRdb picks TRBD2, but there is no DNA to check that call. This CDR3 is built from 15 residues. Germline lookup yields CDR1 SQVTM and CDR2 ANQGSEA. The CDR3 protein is CSVGASGHSSYEQYF.

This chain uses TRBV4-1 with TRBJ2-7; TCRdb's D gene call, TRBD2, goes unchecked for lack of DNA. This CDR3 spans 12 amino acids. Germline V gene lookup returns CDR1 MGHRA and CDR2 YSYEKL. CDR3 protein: CASSPGGQEQYF.

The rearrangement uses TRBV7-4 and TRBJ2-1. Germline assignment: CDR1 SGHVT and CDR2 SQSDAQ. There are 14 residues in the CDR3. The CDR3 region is CARLNSHLYNEQFF.

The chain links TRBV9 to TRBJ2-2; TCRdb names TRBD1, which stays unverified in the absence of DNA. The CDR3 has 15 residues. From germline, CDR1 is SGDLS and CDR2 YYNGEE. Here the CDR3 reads CASSVGGGNTGELFF.

The CDR3 region is CASSQDTRGLFTDTQYF. This sequence joins TRBV3-1 and TRBJ2-3; the TCRdb D gene call, TRBD1, has no DNA to confirm it. CDR3 size: 17 residues. Germline V gene lookup returns CDR1 LGHDT and CDR2 YNNKEL (reference sequence).

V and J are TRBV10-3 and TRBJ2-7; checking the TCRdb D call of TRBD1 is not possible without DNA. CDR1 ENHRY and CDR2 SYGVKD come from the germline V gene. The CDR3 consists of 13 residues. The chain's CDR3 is CAISDPRTDEQYF.

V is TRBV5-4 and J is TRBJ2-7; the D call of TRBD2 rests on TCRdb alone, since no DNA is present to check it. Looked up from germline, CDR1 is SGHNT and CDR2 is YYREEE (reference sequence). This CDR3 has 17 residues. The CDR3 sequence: CASSQELAGGPSYEQYF. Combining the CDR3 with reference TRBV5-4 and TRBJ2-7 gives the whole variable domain ETGVTQSPTHLIKTRGQQVTLRCSSQSGHNTVSWYQQALGQGPQFIFQYYREEENGRGNFPPRFSGLQFPNYSSELNVNALELDDSALYLCASSQELAGGPSYEQYFGPGTRLTVT.

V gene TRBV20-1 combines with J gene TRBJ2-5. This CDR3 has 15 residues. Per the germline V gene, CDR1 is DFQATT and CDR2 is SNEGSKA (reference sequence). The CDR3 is CSASLWMTVQETQYF.

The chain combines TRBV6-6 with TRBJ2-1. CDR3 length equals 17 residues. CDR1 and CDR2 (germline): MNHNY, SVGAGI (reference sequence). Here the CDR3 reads CASSYPDGGSSYNEQFF.

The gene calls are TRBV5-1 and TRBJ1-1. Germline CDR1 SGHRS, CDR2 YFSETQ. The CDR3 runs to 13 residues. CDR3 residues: CASSLDWNTEAFF.

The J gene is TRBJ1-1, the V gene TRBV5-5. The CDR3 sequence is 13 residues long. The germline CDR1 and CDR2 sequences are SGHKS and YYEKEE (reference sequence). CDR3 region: CASSFPWSREAFF.

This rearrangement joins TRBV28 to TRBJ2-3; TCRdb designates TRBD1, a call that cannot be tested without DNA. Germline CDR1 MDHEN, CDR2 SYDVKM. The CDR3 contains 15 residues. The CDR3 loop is CASSPRTASTDTQYF.

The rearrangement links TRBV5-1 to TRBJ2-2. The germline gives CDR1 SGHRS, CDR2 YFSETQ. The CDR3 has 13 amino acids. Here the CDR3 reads CASSLVATGELFF.

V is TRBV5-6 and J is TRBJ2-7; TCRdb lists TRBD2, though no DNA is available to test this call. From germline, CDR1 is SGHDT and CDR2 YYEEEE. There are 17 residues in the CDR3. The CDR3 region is CASSPGLAGGSSYEQYF.

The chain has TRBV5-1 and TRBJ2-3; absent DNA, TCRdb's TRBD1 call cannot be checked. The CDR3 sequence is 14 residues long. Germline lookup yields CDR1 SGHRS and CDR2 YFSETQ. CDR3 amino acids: CASCSGAGTDTQYF.